The sequence of this T cell receptor beta chain was determined in a study of CD8 T cells in ankylosing spondylitis (dated by TCRdb to 2015 to 2018). In terms of the full investigation: To find TCR variants linked to disease, the study profiled T cell receptor beta repertoires in ankylosing spondylitis patients and healthy donors. In total, the full study cohort was made up of about 99 healthy donors and 25 or so ankylosing spondylitis patients. Peripheral blood was sampled, and synovial fluid was also collected from ankylosing spondylitis patients.

This clonotype was seen only a few times. This clone's antigen is unknown. One base away there is no much larger clone; base qualities are not given. Overall study outcomes, separate from this receptor: Blood from ankylosing spondylitis patients appeared to be characterized by a TCR beta motif made up of several highly homologous amino acid variants. Some TCR beta motif variants had previously been reported in synovial fluid and blood of reactive arthritis patients, which suggested common disease-initiation mechanisms. According to the report, matched synovial fluid samples from ankylosing spondylitis patients were significantly enriched for the disease-linked clones. The disease-linked clones had a CD8+ phenotype and were found at relatively low frequencies in peripheral blood.

For sequencing, an Illumina HiSeq 2500 was employed. Quantitative 5'-RACE with molecular barcodes was the method used to prepare the TCR beta libraries. In the paper's pipeline: To identify disease-linked TCR variants, a new computational method was used, one built on a probabilistic model of VDJ rearrangement. Starting from the raw public reads, TCRdb applied fastp trimming at Q25, assembled clones with MiXCR and retained in-frame beta chains. Entries that share a CDR3 protein sequence are merged under the most common genes and DNA. Clone size and V and J calls follow TCRdb, not the original study. The sample contains roughly 160,000 distinct CDR3 sequences, around 10% of them found a single time. The ten largest clones add up to under 35% of the sample. V is reduced by 6 bases and J by 0 bases, leaving a spacing of 17 bases between them. The CDR3 sequence holds 16 residues, the cysteine and phenylalanine included. Just the 48-base CDR3 DNA is kept, in frame starting at base 1.

The chain is made from TRBV12-3 or TRBV12-4 and TRBJ1-1; no D gene can be assigned with confidence. Sequences were obtained from blood, either unsorted or a sorted T cell fraction (not recorded which). The source of this sequence is a male donor with ankylosing spondylitis or in good health (not recorded which). This receptor carries the CDR3 CASSRNRAQMNTEAFF. The nucleotides read TGTGCCAGCAGCCGTAATCGGGCACAGATGAACACTGAAGCTTTCTTT.